This TCR beta chain is drawn from a study of regulatory T cells in long-lasting Graves disease. Study at large: Over 5 years on antithyroid drugs plus positive TSH receptor antibodies marked Graves' disease as persistent. Overall study findings and caveats: New patients shared more than 950 public clonotypes, and persistent patients shared more, with about 2,500. It was in persistent disease that TRBV28, TRBJ1-2 and TRBJ2-5 were favored.

As regards this clonotype: What it recognizes is unknown.

Building the TCR beta libraries relied on iRepertoire HTBI primers, and CDR3 regions underwent Arm-PCR. MiXCR was run by TCRdb on the multiplex PCR reads, yielding one entry per CDR3 protein. The table lists roughly 700,000 distinct CDR3 sequences, approximately 29% of them singletons, with roughly 41% in the top ten. Looked up from germline, CDR1 is MNHEY and CDR2 is SVGAGI. The CDR3 sequence is 15 residues long. V was shortened by 3 bases and J by 7 bases, with 18 bases between the two germline ends. Time point here: persistent/refractory GD, antithyroid drugs over 5 years with positive TRAb. Generation of the TCR library employed RNA extracted from PBMCs. A nine-milliliter sample of peripheral blood was drawn into EDTA tubes.

The starting material was peripheral blood mononuclear cells (PBMCs), obtained when the disease was refractory, from a patient treated with antithyroid drugs. The chain combines TRBV6-5 with TRBJ1-2, with D possibly TRBD1 on 5 matching bases. The clonotype originates from a female donor with Graves disease. The CDR3 DNA reads as TGTGCCAGCAGTTATAAATGGGACGCCCTCTTTGGCTACACCTTC. The encoded protein is CASSYKWDALFGYTF.